The 8 T cell receptor beta chains reported below all come from one sample, sequenced in a study of blood T cell repertoires in COVID-19. TCRdb's copy holds only in-frame clones and misses some; the assay was immunoSEQ multiplex PCR. The sample records 71,000 or so clones, about 80% being singletons. Specimen: peripheral blood. These receptors came from a man between 65 and 85 years old with acute or convalescent COVID-19.

The CDR3 sequence is CASSLGPAGASYNEQFF. CDR3 DNA: TGTGCCAGCAGCTTAGGTCCAGCGGGAGCATCCTACAATGAGCAGTTCTTC. The chain carries TRBV11-2 and TRBJ2-1, with 8 nucleotides matching TRBD2. Germline V gene data show CDR1 as SGHAT and CDR2 as FQNNGV. The length of the CDR3 is 17 residues. The trim removed 1 base at V and 1 base at J, leaving 6 bases unmatched.

This chain connects TRBV4-1 to TRBJ2-3, with TRBD2 as a possible D gene (5 bases). Germline V lookup: CDR1 MGHRA, CDR2 YSYEKL. V lost 2 bases and J lost 6, with 12 bases in between. The CDR3 covers 14 residues. The CDR3 spells CASSQKEGWDTQYF. The CDR3 nucleotides read TGCGCCAGCAGCCAAAAAGAGGGCTGGGATACGCAGTATTTT.

The rearrangement joins TRBV27 to TRBJ1-4, with D perhaps TRBD1 (6 bases). This CDR3 region has 13 residues. Trimming left V 6 bases short and J 7 bases short, with 12 bases between. CDR1 and CDR2 (germline): MNHEY, SMNVEV (reference sequence). CDR3 amino acids: CASRGQNLEKLFF. The CDR3 DNA is TGTGCCAGCAGGGGACAAAATCTTGAAAAACTGTTTTTT. Full variable domain (remainder filled in from reference TRBV27 and TRBJ1-4): EAQVTQNPRYLITVTGKKLTVTCSQNMNHEYMSWYRQDPGLGLRQIYYSMNVEVTDKGDVPEGYKVSRKEKRNFPLILESPSPNQTSLYFCASRGQNLEKLFFGSGTQLSVL.

This rearrangement joins TRBV5-1 to TRBJ2-5; 8 nucleotides match TRBD1. J gave up 4 bases and V 0 bases, and 8 bases lay outside the gene matches. This CDR3 comprises 16 residues. Germline CDR1 and CDR2: SGHRS and YFSETQ. This CDR3 reads CASSLEFQTGVETQYF. The CDR3 DNA reads TGCGCCAGCAGCTTGGAGTTCCAGACAGGGGTAGAGACCCAGTACTTC.

This clone was seen once. V gene TRBV6-4 combines with J gene TRBJ2-3; the D gene is possibly TRBD2 (5 bases). Per germline, CDR1 MRHNA and CDR2 SNTAGT. This CDR3 has 13 residues. V was cut by 11 bases and J by 2 bases, with 14 bases left in between. The CDR3 spells CASTLAYTDTQYF. Written as DNA, the CDR3 is TGTGCCTCAACGTTAGCGTACACAGATACGCAGTATTTT.

This chain joins TRBV18 and TRBJ1-6, with a weak D call TRBD1 (5 bases). The CDR3 is 13 residues long. V was trimmed by 3 bases and J by 7 bases, leaving 7 bases between them. Germline CDR1 reads KGHSH; CDR2 reads LQKENI. The chain's CDR3 is CASSPDKNSPLHF. The CDR3 nucleotides are TGTGCCAGCTCACCGGACAAGAATTCACCCCTCCACTTT.

The rearrangement links TRBV9 to TRBJ1-6, with D uncertain. The CDR3 has 13 residues. Germline V gene lookup returns CDR1 SGDLS and CDR2 YYNGEE. V lost 0 bases and J 10 bases, leaving 8 bases between the germline ends. Here the CDR3 reads CASSVEGGSPLHF. The CDR3, as DNA: TGTGCCAGCAGCGTAGAGGGAGGCTCACCCCTCCACTTT.

This clone has a handful of counts. The V gene is TRBV6-5, the J gene TRBJ2-5, with 9 bases aligning to TRBD2. This CDR3 comprises 14 residues. Per germline, CDR1 MNHEY and CDR2 SVGAGI. V was pared by 7 bases and J by 1 base, with 4 bases of the junction left unmatched. The CDR3 nucleotides read TGTGCCAGCATTCGCGGGGGGGGCCAAGAGACCCAGTACTTC. This translates into CASIRGGGQETQYF.